Listed here are 2 T cell receptor beta chains from one sample, sequenced in a study of blood T cell repertoires in COVID-19. Data came from immunoSEQ multiplex PCR; TCRdb stores just in-frame clones and leaves some out. The sample yields more than 200,000 clones, 80% to 90% seen once. Specimen: PBMCs or T cells enriched from blood (not recorded which). The receptors were sampled from a woman aged 25 to 39 who had been exposed to COVID-19.

The rearrangement uses TRBV7-9 and TRBJ1-1, with D perhaps matching TRBD1 (5 bases). CDR1 is SEHNR, CDR2 FQNEAQ, per germline (reference sequence). The CDR3 loop spans 15 amino acids. The germline V and J ends were trimmed by 1 base and 0 bases, with 9 bases remaining between them. This CDR3 is CASSLGSRVNTEAFF. In DNA form, the CDR3 reads TGTGCCAGCAGCTTAGGTTCCAGGGTGAACACTGAAGCTTTCTTT.

The chain links TRBV6-1 to TRBJ1-1; D gene ambiguous. CDR1 MNHNS and CDR2 SASEGT come from the germline V gene. Trimming took 5 bases from V and 0 from J, leaving 13 bases between them. The CDR3 consists of 15 residues. In nucleotides, the CDR3 is TGTGCCAGCAGTTCGCTATTCCGAGTGAACACTGAAGCTTTCTTT. As protein: CASSSLFRVNTEAFF.